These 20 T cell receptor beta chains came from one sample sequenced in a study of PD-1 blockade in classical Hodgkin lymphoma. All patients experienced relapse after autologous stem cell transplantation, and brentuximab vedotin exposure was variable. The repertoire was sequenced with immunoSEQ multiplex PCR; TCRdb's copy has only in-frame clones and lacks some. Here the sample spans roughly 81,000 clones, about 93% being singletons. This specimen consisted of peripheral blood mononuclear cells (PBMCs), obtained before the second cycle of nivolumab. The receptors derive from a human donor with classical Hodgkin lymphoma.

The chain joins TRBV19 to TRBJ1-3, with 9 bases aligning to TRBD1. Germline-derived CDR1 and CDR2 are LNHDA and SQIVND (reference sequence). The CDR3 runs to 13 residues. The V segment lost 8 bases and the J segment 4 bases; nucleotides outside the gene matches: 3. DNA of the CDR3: TGTGCCAGTCGGGGGACAGGGGGAAACACCATATATTTT. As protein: CASRGTGGNTIYF.

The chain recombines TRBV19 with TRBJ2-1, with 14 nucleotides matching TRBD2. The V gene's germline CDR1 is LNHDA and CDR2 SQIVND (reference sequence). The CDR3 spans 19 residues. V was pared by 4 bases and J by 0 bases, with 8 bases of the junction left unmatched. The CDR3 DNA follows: TGTGCCAGTAGTACTCCCGGGACTAGCGGGAGATACTCCTACAATGAGCAGTTCTTC. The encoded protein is CASSTPGTSGRYSYNEQFF.

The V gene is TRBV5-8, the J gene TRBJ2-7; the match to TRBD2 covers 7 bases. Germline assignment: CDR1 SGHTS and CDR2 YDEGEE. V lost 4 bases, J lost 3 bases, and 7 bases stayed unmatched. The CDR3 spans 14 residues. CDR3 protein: CASSPQGLNYEQYF. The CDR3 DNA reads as TGTGCCAGCAGCCCTCAGGGACTAAACTACGAGCAGTACTTC.

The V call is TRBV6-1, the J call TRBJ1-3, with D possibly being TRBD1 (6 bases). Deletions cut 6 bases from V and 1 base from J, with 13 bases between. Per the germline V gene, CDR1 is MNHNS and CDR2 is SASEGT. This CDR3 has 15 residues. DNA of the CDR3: TGTGCCAGCAGGGTGACAGGCGGATCTGGAAACACCATATATTTT. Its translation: CASRVTGGSGNTIYF.

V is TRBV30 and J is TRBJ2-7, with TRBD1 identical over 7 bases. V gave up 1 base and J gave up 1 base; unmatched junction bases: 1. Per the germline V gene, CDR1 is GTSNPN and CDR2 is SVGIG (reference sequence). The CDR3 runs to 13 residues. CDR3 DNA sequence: TGTGCCTGGAGTGGGACAGGATCCTACGAGCAGTACTTC. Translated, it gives CAWSGTGSYEQYF.

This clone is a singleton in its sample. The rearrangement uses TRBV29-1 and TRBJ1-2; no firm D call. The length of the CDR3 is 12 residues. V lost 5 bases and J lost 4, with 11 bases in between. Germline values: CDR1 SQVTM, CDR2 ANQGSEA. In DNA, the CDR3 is TGCAGCGTTCGAGGGCTAGGCTATGGCTACACCTTC. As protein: CSVRGLGYGYTF.

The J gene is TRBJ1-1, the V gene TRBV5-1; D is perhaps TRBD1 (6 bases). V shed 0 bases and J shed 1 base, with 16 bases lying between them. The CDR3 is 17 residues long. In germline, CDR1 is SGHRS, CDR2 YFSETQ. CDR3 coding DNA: TGCGCCAGCAGCTTGGCCTCGCTCGGGGGCAGGAACACTGAAGCTTTCTTT. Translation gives CASSLASLGGRNTEAFF.

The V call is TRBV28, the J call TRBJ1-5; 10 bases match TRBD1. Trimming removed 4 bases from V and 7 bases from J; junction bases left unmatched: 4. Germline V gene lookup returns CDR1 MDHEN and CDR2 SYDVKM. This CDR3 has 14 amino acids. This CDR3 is CASSWTGGKQPQHF. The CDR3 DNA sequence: TGTGCCAGCAGTTGGACAGGGGGGAAACAGCCCCAGCATTTT.

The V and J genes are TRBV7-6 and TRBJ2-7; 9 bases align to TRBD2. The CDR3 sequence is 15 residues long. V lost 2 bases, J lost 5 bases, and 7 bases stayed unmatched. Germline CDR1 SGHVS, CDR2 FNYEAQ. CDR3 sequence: CASSLRREGRDEQYF. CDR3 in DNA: TGTGCCAGCAGCTTAAGGCGGGAGGGCCGTGACGAGCAGTACTTC.

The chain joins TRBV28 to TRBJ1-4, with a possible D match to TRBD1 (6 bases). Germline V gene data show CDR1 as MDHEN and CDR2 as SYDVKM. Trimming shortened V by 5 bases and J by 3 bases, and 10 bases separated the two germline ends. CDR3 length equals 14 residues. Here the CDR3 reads CASSEGGPNEKLFF. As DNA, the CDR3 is TGTGCCAGCAGTGAAGGGGGTCCTAATGAAAAACTGTTTTTT.

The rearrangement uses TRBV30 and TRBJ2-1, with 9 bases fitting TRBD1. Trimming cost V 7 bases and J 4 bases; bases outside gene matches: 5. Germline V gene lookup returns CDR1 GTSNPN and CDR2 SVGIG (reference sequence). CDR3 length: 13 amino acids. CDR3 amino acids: CASGGQGYNEQFF. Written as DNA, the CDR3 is TGTGCCTCTGGGGGACAGGGATACAATGAGCAGTTCTTC.

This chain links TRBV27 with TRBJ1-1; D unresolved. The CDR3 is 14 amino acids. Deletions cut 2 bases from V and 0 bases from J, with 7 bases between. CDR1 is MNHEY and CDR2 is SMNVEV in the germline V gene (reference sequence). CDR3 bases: TGTGCCAGCAGTTTAAACGGGATGAACACTGAAGCTTTCTTT. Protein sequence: CASSLNGMNTEAFF.

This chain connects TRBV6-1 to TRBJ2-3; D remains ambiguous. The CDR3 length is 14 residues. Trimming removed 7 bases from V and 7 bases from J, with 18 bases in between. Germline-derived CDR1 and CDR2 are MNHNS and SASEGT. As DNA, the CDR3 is TGTGCCAGCATGGCAGGTTTAGACCGCTATACGCAGTATTTT. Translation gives CASMAGLDRYTQYF.

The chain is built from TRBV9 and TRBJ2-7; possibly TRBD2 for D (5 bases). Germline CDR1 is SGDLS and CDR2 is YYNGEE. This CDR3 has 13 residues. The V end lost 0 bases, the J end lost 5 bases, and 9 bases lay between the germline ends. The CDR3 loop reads CASSVGYGNEQYF. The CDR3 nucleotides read TGTGCCAGCAGCGTAGGCTACGGGAACGAGCAGTACTTC. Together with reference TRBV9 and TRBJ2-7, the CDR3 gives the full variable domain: DSGVTQTPKHLITATGQRVTLRCSPRSGDLSVYWYQQSLDQGLQFLIQYYNGEERAKGNILERFSAQQFPDLHSELNLSSLELGDSALYFCASSVGYGNEQYFGPGTRLTVT.

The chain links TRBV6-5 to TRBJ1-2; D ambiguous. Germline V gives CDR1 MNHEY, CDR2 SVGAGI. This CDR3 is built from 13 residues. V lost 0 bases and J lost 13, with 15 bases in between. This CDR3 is CASSYSGVVGFTF. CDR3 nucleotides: TGTGCCAGCAGTTACTCTGGGGTGGTGGGTTTCACCTTC.

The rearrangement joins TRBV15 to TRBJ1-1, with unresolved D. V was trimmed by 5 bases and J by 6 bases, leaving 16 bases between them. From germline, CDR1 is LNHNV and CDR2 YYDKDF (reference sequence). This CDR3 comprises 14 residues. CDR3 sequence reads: CATSGGPYEPEAFF. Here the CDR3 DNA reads TGTGCCACCAGCGGCGGGCCGTATGAGCCTGAAGCTTTCTTT.

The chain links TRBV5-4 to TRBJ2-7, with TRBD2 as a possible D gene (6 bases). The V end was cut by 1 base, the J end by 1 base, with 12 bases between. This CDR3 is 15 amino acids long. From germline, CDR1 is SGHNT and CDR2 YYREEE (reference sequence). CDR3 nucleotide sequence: TGTGCCAGCAGCTTGCCCTCGCGGGATTCCTACGAGCAGTACTTC. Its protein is CASSLPSRDSYEQYF.

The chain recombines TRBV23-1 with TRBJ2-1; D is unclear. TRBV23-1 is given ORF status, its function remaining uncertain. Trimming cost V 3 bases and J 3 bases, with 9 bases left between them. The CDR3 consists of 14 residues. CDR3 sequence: CASSHPRHYNEQFF. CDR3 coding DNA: TGCGCCAGCAGTCACCCCCGTCACTACAATGAGCAGTTCTTC.

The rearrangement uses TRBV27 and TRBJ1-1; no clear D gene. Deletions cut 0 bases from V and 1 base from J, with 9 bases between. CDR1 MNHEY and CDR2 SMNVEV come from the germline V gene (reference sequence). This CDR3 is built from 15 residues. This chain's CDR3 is CASSLSPGPNTEAFF. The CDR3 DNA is TGTGCCAGCAGTTTATCTCCCGGGCCGAACACTGAAGCTTTCTTT.

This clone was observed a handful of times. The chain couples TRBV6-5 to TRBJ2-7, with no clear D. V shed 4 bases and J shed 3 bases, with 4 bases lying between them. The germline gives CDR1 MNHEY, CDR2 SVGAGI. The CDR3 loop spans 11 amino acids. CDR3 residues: CASSSDYEQYF. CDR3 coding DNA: TGTGCCAGCAGTTCTGACTACGAGCAGTACTTC.